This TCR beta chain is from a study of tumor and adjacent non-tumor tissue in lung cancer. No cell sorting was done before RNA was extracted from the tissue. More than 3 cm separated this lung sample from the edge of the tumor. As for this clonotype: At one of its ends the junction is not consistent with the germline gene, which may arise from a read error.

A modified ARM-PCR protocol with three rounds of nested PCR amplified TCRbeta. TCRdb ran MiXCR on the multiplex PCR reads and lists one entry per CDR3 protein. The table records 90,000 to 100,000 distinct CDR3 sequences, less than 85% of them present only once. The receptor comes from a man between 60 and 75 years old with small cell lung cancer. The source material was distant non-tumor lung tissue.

Written as DNA, the CDR3 is TGTACCAGCAGCTTACAGCGTTCCTACAATGAGCGGTTCTTC. Amino acids: CTSSLQRSYNERFF. This chain uses TRBV11-2 with TRBJ2-1; no reliable D call. This CDR3 is 14 amino acids long. The V gene's germline CDR1 is SGHAT and CDR2 FQNNGV.